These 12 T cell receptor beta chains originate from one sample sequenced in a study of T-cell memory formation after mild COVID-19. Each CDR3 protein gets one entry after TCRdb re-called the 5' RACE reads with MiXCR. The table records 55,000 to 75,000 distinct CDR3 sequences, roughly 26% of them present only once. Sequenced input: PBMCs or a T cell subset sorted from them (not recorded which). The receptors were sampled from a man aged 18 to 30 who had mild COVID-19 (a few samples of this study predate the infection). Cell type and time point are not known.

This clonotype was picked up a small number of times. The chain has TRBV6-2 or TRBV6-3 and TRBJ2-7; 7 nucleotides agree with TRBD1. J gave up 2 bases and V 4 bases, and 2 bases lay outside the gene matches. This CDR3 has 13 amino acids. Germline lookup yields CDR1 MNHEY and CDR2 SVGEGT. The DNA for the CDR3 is TGTGCCAGCAGTTGGACAGGTCCCTACGAGCAGTACGTC. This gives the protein CASSWTGPYEQYV.

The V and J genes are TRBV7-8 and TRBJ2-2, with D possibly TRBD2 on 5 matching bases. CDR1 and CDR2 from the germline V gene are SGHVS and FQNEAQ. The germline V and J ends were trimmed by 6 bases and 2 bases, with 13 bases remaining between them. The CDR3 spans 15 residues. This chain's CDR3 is CASRSEAENTGELFF. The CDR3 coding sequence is TGTGCCAGCAGATCGGAGGCAGAAAACACCGGGGAGCTGTTTTTT.

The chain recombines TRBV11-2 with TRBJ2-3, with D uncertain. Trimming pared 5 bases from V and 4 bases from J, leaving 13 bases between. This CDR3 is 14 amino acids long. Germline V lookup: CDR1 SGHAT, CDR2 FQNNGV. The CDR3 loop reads CASSASYVADTQYF. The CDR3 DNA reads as TGTGCCAGCAGCGCCAGTTACGTGGCAGATACGCAGTATTTT.

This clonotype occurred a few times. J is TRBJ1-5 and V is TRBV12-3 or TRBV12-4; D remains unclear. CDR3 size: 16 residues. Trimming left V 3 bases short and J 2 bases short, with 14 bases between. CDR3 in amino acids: CASSFVGGMGNQPQHF. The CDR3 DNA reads TGTGCCAGCAGTTTCGTCGGCGGGATGGGCAATCAGCCCCAGCATTTT.

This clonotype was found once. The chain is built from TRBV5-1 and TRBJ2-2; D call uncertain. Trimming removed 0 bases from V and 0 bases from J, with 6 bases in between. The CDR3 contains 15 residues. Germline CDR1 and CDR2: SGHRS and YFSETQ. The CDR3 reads CASSLEGPNTGELFF. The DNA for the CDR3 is TGCGCCAGCAGCTTGGAAGGCCCGAACACCGGGGAGCTGTTTTTT.

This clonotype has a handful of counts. CDR3 nucleotide sequence: TGCGCCAGCAGCTTGTCCCTCGGGTTTGGGGACAATGAGCAGTTCTTC. Translated, it gives CASSLSLGFGDNEQFF. V gene TRBV5-1 combines with J gene TRBJ2-1; D call uncertain. Per germline, CDR1 SGHRS and CDR2 YFSETQ. CDR3 length: 16 amino acids. Trimming cost V 1 base and J 5 bases, with 16 bases left between them.

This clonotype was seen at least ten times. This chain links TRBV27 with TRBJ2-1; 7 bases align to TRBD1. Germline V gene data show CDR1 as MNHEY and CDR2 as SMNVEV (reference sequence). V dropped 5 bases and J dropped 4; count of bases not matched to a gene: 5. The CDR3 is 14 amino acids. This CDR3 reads CASSPMGQYNEQFF. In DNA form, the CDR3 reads TGTGCCAGCAGTCCCATGGGACAGTACAATGAGCAGTTCTTC.

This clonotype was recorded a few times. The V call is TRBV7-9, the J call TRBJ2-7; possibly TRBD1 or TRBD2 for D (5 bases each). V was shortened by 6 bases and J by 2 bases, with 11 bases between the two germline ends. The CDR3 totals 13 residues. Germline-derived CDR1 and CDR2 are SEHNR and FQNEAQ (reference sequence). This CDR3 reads CASSPEGTYEQYV. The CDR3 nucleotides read TGTGCCAGCAGTCCCGAGGGGACCTACGAGCAGTACGTC.

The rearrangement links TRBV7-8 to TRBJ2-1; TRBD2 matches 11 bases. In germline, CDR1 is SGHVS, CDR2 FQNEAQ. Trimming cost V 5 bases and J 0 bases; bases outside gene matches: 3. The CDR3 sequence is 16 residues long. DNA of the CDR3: TGTGCCAGCAGCGCTAGCGGGGGGCCCTCCTACAATGAGCAGTTCTTC. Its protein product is CASSASGGPSYNEQFF.

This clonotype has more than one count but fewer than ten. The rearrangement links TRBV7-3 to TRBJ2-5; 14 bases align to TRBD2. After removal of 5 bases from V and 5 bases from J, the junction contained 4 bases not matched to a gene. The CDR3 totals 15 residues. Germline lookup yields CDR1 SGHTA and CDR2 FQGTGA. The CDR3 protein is CASSPGLAGGETQYF. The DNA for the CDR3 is TGTGCCAGCAGCCCCGGACTAGCGGGAGGCGAGACCCAGTACTTC.

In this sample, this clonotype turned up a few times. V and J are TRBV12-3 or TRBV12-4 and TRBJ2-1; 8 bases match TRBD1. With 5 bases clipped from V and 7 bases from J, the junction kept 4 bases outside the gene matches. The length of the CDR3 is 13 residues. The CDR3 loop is CASSPQGENEQFF. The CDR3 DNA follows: TGTGCCAGCAGTCCACAGGGGGAGAATGAGCAGTTCTTC.

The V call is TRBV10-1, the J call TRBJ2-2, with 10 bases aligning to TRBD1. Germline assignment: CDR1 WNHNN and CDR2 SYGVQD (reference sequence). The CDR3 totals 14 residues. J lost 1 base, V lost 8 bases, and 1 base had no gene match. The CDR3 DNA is TGCGCCAGCGGACAGGGGGTGAACACCGGGGAGCTGTTTTTT. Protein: CASGQGVNTGELFF.